This T cell receptor beta chain was sequenced during a study of shared clonotypes between healthy human individuals. Comment on this clone: Its target is unknown.

Study-wide points: The naive CD4 repertoires of a few donors were compared, and about 5% of clonotypes were shared. Larger estimated richness was generally seen in naive subsets than in memory subsets. The researchers took only blood, and tissue repertoires probably look different.

CDR3 size: 15 residues. V lost 6 bases to trimming and J lost 1 base; unmatched junction nucleotides: 6. Germline CDR1 is MDHEN and CDR2 is SYDVKM. Assay execution took place at the deep level. Libraries were prepared by immunoSEQ multiplex PCR; TCRdb keeps only in-frame clonotypes and omits some of them. This sample has around 2.3 million clones; approximately 94% occur once, and the top ten carry approximately 0.13%. Material for sequencing was naive CD4+ T cells sorted from blood. Subset described: CD45RA+ positively selected. The sequence was collected from a young man in good health. The chain combines TRBV28 with TRBJ1-2, with 9 bases aligning to TRBD1. The CDR3 nucleotides are TGTGCCAGCAGATCGGGACAGGGATATAACTATGGCTACACCTTC. Its translation is CASRSGQGYNYGYTF.